This TCR beta chain emerged from a study of cytomegalovirus exposure and HLA in healthy donors. Study information: HLA-typed donors were the source of about 85 million unique TCRs held in an early data release. Findings of the study overall: TCR beta chains numbering some 160 were designated cytomegalovirus-associated. Reportedly, fewer N-insertions than the approximately 700-donor mean appeared in an Asian-associated ancestry cluster in a later analysis. In terms of immune exposure information, only CMV serostatus was available.

Per the germline V gene, CDR1 is LNHDA and CDR2 is SQIVND (reference sequence). The CDR3 totals 15 residues. Trimming removed 3 bases from V and 0 bases from J, with 12 bases in between. 60 Vbeta and 13 Jbeta primers were used in PCR. Generated by immunoSEQ multiplex PCR, the TCRdb table keeps only in-frame clones and is missing some. The data show roughly 130,000 clones, roughly 8.3% seen once. This clone has a handful of counts. Its specificity is unknown. Sequenced material: PBMCs. This chain connects TRBV19 to TRBJ2-7, with D perhaps TRBD1 (6 bases). The clonotype was recovered from a man in his forties in good health and CMV-seronegative. The CDR3 nucleotides read TGTGCCAGTAGTATCATAGGGACAAGCTCCTACGAGCAGTACTTC. Protein: CASSIIGTSSYEQYF. Complete variable domain (other parts from reference TRBV19 and TRBJ2-7): DGGITQSPKYLFRKEGQNVTLSCEQNLNHDAMYWYRQDPGQGLRLIYYSQIVNDFQKGDIAEGYSVSREKKESFPLTVTSAQKNPTAFYLCASSIIGTSSYEQYFGPGTRLTVT.